The rows below give T cell receptor beta chains drawn from one sample of a study of T cells in Graves' hyperthyroidism and ophthalmopathy. TCRdb redid the calling of the multiplex PCR reads with MiXCR, one entry per CDR3 protein. The table has about 96,000 distinct CDR3 sequences, roughly 56% seen once; the top ten hold about 25%. What was sequenced was blood. The receptors here all came from a woman aged 40 to 49 with Graves' hyperthyroidism. Each CDR3 is given with its conserved first and last residue. A D gene is named only where the DNA matches it firmly. A row's size may be missing; if present it is once, few, many or a size class.

>TRBJ1-1|TRBV29-1|NA|NA
TGCAGCGCCGCGGAGTGGGCCGCTGGGGAAGCTTTCTTT
CSAAEWAAGEAFF
>TRBJ2-7|TRBV19|many|NA
TGTGCCAGTAGTATAGCCCAGGACTCAACCCACGAGCAGTACTTC
CASSIAQDSTHEQYF
>TRBJ1-4|TRBV19|NA|NA
TGTGCCAGTACCCATGATGTGAAACTGTTCTTT
CASTHDVKLFF
>TRBJ1-1|TRBV2|NA|NA
TGTGCCAGCACCCTCGACAGGTCTCCTGAAGCTTTCTTT
CASTLDRSPEAFF
>TRBJ1-3|TRBV5-4|NA|NA
TGTGCCAGCAGCTCCTTGGATAGGGGTGGAAACACCATATATTTT
CASSSLDRGGNTIYF
>TRBJ2-5|TRBV15|NA|TRBD2
TGTGCCACCAGCAGCTCGGGACTAGCGGAGCGAGAGACCCAGTACTTC
CATSSSGLAERETQYF
>TRBJ2-5|TRBV7-9|NA|NA
TGCGCCAGCAGCCCCGGACAGCAAGGGACCCAGTACTTC
CASSPGQQGTQYF
>TRBJ2-3|TRBV4-1|NA|TRBD2
TGCGCCAGCAGCCAAGCCGGGACTAGCGCAGATACGCAGTATTTT
CASSQAGTSADTQYF
>TRBJ1-1|TRBV7-9|NA|NA
TGTGCCAGCAGCTTAGCAGGTCTGGCGGCTGAAGCTTTCTTT
CASSLAGLAAEAFF
>TRBJ1-2|TRBV30|NA|TRBD1
TGTGCCTGGAGTGTACGAGGACAGGGGATCTATGGCTACACCTTC
CAWSVRGQGIYGYTF
>TRBJ2-5|TRBV15|few|TRBD1
TGTGCCACCAGCAGCCCGGACAGGGGTTTCCAAGAGACCCAGTACTTC
CATSSPDRGFQETQYF
>TRBJ1-1|TRBV7-8|few|TRBD1
TGTGCCTGGAGGGGCGACAGGGGAGCTGAAGCTTTCTTT
CAWRGDRGAEAFF
>TRBJ1-6|TRBV6-5|few|TRBD1
TGTGCCAGCAAGGGGATCGGGGGGGACAGGGATTCACCCCTCCACTTT
CASKGIGGDRDSPLHF
>TRBJ2-5|TRBV15|NA|TRBD1
TGTGCCACCTCGGGGACAGACCAAGAGACCCAGTACTTC
CATSGTDQETQYF
>TRBJ2-2|TRBV24-1|NA|NA
TGTGCCACCAGTGGGGCGACAGGACGATGGAACACCGGGGAGCTGTTTTTT
CATSGATGRWNTGELFF
>TRBJ1-1|TRBV11-1|NA|NA
TGTGCCAGCAGCTTAGGGGCAATCGAGGAAGCTTTCTTT
CASSLGAIEEAFF
>TRBJ2-3|TRBV7-2|NA|TRBD2
TGTGCCAGCAGCCAAGCTGGACTAGCCACAGATACGCAGTATTTT
CASSQAGLATDTQYF
>TRBJ2-6|TRBV2|NA|NA
TGTGCCAGCAGTTTGGACACCTTCCCTGAGGCCAACGTCCTGACTTTC
CASSLDTFPEANVLTF
>TRBJ1-4|TRBV15|NA|NA
TGTGCCACCAGCAGAGAGGGGACATACGGGGAACTGTTTTTT
CATSREGTYGELFF
>TRBJ2-7|TRBV7-9|many|NA
TGTGCCAGCACGGGGGCCTACGAGCAGTACTTC
CASTGAYEQYF
>TRBJ2-6|TRBV2|many|TRBD1
TGTGCCAGCAGTGAATCCAGGGGGCGCCTTGTGTCTGGGGCCAACGTCCTGACTTTC
CASSESRGRLVSGANVLTF
>TRBJ1-5|TRBV12-3/TRBV12-4|few|TRBD1
TGTGCCAGCAGTTTACAGGGGGGGAACCAGCCCCAGCATTTT
CASSLQGGNQPQHF
>TRBJ1-1|TRBV7-9|many|NA
TGTGCCAGCAGCTTAGAAGGGGGGGGCTTAGAAGCTTTCTTT
CASSLEGGGLEAFF
>TRBJ1-5|TRBV7-3|NA|NA
TGTGCCAGCAGTTTCTCGGACAGCGGGGTGCGTGAGACCCAGCATTTT
CASSFSDSGVRETQHF
>TRBJ1-1|TRBV19|NA|TRBD1
TGTGCCAGTAGTATACGGGACAGGGATCTTGAAGCTTTCTTT
CASSIRDRDLEAFF
>TRBJ1-1|TRBV29-1|NA|TRBD1
TGCAGCGTTGAACGGGACAGCGCGAACACTGAAGCTTTCTTT
CSVERDSANTEAFF
>TRBJ1-6|TRBV5-1|NA|NA
TGCGCCAGCAGCTTGGCCTCGCCGAATTCACCCCTCCACTTT
CASSLASPNSPLHF
>TRBJ2-5|TRBV7-9|few|TRBD1
TGTGCCAGCAGTTCGGACAGGGGCGAGACCCAGTACTTC
CASSSDRGETQYF
>TRBJ1-6|TRBV2|NA|TRBD1
TGTGCCAGCAGTGAAGGACAGGGCGATTCACCCCTCCACTTT
CASSEGQGDSPLHF
>TRBJ2-7|TRBV25-1|few|NA
TGTGCCAGCAGTGTGCAGGGCCGGTACGAGCAGTACTTC
CASSVQGRYEQYF
>TRBJ1-4|TRBV7-2|many|TRBD1
TGTGCCAGCAGCTTGATGGGCCCAGGGGGTGAAAAACTGTTTTTT
CASSLMGPGGEKLFF
>TRBJ2-2|TRBV2|NA|TRBD2
TGTGCCAGCAGCAGACCGGGACTAGCGGGAGGGCCGGTCGGGGAGCTGTTTTTT
CASSRPGLAGGPVGELFF
>TRBJ2-2|TRBV29-1|NA|TRBD2
TGCACAGCGGGATGGTTCACCGGGGAGCTGTTTTTT
CTAGWFTGELFF
>TRBJ1-2|TRBV5-1|many|NA
TGCGCCAGCAGCTTGGTTACCTTTAACTATGGCTACACCTTC
CASSLVTFNYGYTF
>TRBJ2-5|TRBV4-3|many|TRBD2
TGCGCCAGCAGCCAAGCCGGACTAGCGGGAGAGACCCAGTACTTC
CASSQAGLAGETQYF
>TRBJ1-1|TRBV5-1|many|NA
TGCGCCAGCAGCTTGGCGACAAGTGGGAACACTGAAGCTTTCTTT
CASSLATSGNTEAFF
>TRBJ1-5|TRBV7-8|few|NA
TGTGCCAGCAGCATGACAGCGGGAGGGCGGGTAGAGACCCAGCATTTT
CASSMTAGGRVETQHF
>TRBJ1-5|TRBV7-9|NA|NA
TGTGCCAGCAGCTTAGATCTAGGAGAGACCCAGCATTTT
CASSLDLGETQHF
>TRBJ1-1|TRBV9|NA|NA
TGTGCCAGCAGAGGTGAAGGGGCGATGAACACTGAAGCTTTCTTT
CASRGEGAMNTEAFF
>TRBJ1-1|TRBV3-1|many|NA
TGTGCCAGCAGCCACGGACAGTTCACTGAAGCTTTCTTT
CASSHGQFTEAFF
>TRBJ2-3|TRBV14|many|NA
TGTGCCAGCAGCCAAGATCTAAGGTGGGCGGAAGATACGCAGTATTTT
CASSQDLRWAEDTQYF
>TRBJ2-5|TRBV10-3|few|TRBD2
TGTGCCATCAGTGAGGGGGGGGGAACGGAGACCCAGTACTTC
CAISEGGGTETQYF
>TRBJ1-5|TRBV20-1|many|TRBD1
TGCAGTGCAACCTCGGACAGGGGATTGGGTCAGCCCCAGCATTTT
CSATSDRGLGQPQHF
>TRBJ2-5|TRBV5-6|many|TRBD2
TGTGCCAGCAGCCGACTGGGGCGGGGGGCCCAGTACTTC
CASSRLGRGAQYF
>TRBJ2-5|TRBV15|few|TRBD2
TGTGCCACCAGCCCGCCGACTAGCGGGGCAACCCAGTACTTC
CATSPPTSGATQYF
>TRBJ1-2|TRBV15|few|TRBD1
TGTGCCAGCAGTCTCCTACCGGGACAGGACTACTATGGCTACACCTTC
CASSLLPGQDYYGYTF
>TRBJ2-7|TRBV2|NA|TRBD2
TGTGCCAGCAGTGGTAAGAAGCGGACTAGCGGGCATTCCTCCTACGGGCAGTACTTC
CASSGKKRTSGHSSYGQYF
>TRBJ1-1|TRBV7-8|NA|NA
TGTGCCAGCAGTGGATCTGGGGCGGTGAACACTGAAGCTTTCTTT
CASSGSGAVNTEAFF
>TRBJ1-5|TRBV19|many|TRBD1
TGTGCCAGTAGTATCGGGGGACAGAAAAATCAGCCCCAGCATTTT
CASSIGGQKNQPQHF
>TRBJ2-7|TRBV15|once|NA
TGTGCCACCAGCAGGCGAGCCGTGGAAAGCTCCTACGAGCAGTACTTC
CATSRRAVESSYEQYF
>TRBJ1-2|TRBV12-3/TRBV12-4|NA|NA
TGTGCCAGCAATGGGGCCTATGGCTACACCTTC
CASNGAYGYTF
>TRBJ2-7|TRBV29-1|NA|NA
TGCAGCTTACCGGGGGAAGATGGATATCCCTACGAGCAGTACTTC
CSLPGEDGYPYEQYF
>TRBJ1-4|TRBV2|NA|NA
TGTGCCAGCAGTGAAAGCGGGGCCCGGAACACTGAAAAACTGTTTTTT
CASSESGARNTEKLFF